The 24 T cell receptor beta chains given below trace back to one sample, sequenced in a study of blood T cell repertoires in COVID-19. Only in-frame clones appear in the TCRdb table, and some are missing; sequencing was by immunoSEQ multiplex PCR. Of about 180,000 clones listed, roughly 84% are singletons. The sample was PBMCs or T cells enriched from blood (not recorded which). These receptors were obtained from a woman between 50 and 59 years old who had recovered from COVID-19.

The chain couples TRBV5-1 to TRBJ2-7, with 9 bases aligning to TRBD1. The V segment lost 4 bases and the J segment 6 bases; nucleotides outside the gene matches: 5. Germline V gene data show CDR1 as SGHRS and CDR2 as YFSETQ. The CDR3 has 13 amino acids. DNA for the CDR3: TGCGCCAGCAGCGACAGGGGGTGGGGCGAGCAGTACTTC. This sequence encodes CASSDRGWGEQYF.

The CDR3 nucleotides read TGTGCCAGCTCCGAAGGGGGGGCTCGTGGCTACACCTTC. Translating gives CASSEGGARGYTF. The gene calls are TRBV25-1 and TRBJ1-2; D possibly corresponds to TRBD1 (6 bases). The CDR3 is made up of 13 amino acids. The germline gives CDR1 MGHDK, CDR2 SYGVNS. Trimming took 8 bases from V and 7 from J, leaving 17 bases between them.

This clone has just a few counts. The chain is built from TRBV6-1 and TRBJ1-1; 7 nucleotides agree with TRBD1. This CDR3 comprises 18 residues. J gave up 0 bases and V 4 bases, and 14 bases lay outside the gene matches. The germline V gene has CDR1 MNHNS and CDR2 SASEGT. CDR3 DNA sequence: TGTGCCAGCAGTGTTTTAACTCCCCTGGGACAGATGAACACTGAAGCTTTCTTT. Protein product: CASSVLTPLGQMNTEAFF.

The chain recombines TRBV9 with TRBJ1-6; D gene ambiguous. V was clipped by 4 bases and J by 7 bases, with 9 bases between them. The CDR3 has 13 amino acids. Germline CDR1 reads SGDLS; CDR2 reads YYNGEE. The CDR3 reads CASSPLGNSPLHF. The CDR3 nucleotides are TGTGCCAGCAGCCCCCTCGGGAATTCACCCCTCCACTTT. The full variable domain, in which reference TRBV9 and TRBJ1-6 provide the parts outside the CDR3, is DSGVTQTPKHLITATGQRVTLRCSPRSGDLSVYWYQQSLDQGLQFLIQYYNGEERAKGNILERFSAQQFPDLHSELNLSSLELGDSALYFCASSPLGNSPLHFGNGTRLTVT.

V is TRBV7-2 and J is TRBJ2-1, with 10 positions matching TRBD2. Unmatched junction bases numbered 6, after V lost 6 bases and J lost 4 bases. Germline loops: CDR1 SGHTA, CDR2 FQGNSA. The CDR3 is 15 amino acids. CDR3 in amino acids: CASRGGLAAYNEQFF. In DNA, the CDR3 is TGTGCCAGCAGGGGCGGACTAGCGGCATACAATGAGCAGTTCTTC.

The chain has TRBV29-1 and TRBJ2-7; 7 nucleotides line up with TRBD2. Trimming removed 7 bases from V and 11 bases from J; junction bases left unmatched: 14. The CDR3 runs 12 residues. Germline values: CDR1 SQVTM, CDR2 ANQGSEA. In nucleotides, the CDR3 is TGCAGCGCTGGAACGGGAGGACCGGAGAAGTACTTC. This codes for CSAGTGGPEKYF.

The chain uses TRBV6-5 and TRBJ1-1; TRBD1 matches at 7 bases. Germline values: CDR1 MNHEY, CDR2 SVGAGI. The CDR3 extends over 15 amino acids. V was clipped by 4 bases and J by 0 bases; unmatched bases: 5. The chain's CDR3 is CASSWDSIMNTEAFF. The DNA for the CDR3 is TGTGCCAGCAGTTGGGACAGCATAATGAACACTGAAGCTTTCTTT.

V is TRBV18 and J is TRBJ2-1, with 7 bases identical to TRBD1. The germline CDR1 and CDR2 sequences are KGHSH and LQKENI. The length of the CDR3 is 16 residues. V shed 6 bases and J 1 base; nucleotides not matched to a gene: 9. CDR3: CASSPKNRGSYNEQFF. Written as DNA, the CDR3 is TGTGCCAGCTCGCCTAAAAACAGGGGTTCCTACAATGAGCAGTTCTTC.

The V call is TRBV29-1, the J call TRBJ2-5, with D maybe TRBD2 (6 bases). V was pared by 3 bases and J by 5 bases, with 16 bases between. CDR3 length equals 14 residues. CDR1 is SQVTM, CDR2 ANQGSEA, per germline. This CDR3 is CSVDRGIGLETQYF. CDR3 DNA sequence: TGCAGCGTTGATCGGGGGATAGGATTGGAGACCCAGTACTTC.

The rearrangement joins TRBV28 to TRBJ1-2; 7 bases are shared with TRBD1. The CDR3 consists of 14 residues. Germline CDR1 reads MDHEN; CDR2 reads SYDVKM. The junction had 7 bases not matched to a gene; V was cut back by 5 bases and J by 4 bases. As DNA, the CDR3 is TGTGCCAGCAGTATTCGGGACAGTCTCTATGGCTACACCTTC. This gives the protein CASSIRDSLYGYTF.

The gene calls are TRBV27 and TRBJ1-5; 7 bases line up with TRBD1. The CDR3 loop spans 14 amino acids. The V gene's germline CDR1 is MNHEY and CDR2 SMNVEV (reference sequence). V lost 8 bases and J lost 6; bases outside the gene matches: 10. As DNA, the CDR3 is TGTGCCAGCCGCGTAGGGGGCCCCGGTCAGCCCCAGCATTTT. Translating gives CASRVGGPGQPQHF.

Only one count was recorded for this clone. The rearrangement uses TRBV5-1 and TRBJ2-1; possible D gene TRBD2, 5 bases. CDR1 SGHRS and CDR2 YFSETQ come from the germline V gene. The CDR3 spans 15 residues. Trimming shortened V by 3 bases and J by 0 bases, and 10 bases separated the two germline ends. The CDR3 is CASSSGSGSYNEQFF. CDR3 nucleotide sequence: TGCGCCAGCAGCTCAGGAAGCGGCTCCTACAATGAGCAGTTCTTC.

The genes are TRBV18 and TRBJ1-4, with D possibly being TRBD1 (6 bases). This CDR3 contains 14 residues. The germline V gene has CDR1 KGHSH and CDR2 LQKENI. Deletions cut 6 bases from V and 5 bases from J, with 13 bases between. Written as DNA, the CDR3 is TGTGCCAGCTCGCGACAGGAGAGAAATGAAAAACTGTTTTTT. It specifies CASSRQERNEKLFF.

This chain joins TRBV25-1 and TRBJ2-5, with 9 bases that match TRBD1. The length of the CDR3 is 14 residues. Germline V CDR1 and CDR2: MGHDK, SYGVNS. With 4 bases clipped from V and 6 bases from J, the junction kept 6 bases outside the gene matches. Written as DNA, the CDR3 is TGTGCCAGCAGTGCCCCGGGACAGGGAAAGACCCAGTACTTC. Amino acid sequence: CASSAPGQGKTQYF.

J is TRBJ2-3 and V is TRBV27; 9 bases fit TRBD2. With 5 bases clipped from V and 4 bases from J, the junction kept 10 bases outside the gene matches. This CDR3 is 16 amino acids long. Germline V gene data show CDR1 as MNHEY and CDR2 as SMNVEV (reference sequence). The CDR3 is CASSLGTSLRSDTQYF. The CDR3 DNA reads TGTGCCAGCAGTCTGGGGACTAGCCTAAGGTCAGATACGCAGTATTTT.

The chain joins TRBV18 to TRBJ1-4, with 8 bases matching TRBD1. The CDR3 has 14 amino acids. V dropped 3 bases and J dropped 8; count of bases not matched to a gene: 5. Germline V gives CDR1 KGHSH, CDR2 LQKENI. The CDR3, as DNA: TGTGCCAGCTCACCCGGGACAGGAGGGGAAAAACTGTTTTTT. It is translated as CASSPGTGGEKLFF.

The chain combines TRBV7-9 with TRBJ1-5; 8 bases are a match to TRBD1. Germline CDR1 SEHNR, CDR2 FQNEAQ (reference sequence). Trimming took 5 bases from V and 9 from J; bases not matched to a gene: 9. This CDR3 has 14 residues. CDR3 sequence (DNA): TGTGCCAGCAGCACGGCCGGGACAGGTATGCCCCAGCATTTT. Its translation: CASSTAGTGMPQHF.

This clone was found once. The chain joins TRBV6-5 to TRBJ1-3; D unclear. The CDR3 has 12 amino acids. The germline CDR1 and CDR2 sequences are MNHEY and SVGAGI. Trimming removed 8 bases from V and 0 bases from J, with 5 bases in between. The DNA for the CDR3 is TGTGCCAGCTTTAGCTCTGGAAACACCATATATTTT. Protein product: CASFSSGNTIYF.

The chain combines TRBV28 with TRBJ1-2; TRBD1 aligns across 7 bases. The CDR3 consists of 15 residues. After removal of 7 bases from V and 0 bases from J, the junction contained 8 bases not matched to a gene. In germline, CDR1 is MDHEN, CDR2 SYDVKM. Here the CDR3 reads CASTGTVPTNYGYTF. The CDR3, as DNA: TGTGCCAGCACCGGGACAGTGCCTACTAACTATGGCTACACCTTC.

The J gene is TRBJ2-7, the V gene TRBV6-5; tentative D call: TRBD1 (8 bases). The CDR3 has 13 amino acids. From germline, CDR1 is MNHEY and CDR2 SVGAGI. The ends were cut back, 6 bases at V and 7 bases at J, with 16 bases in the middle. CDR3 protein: CASRNNRGGEQYF. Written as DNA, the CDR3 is TGTGCCAGCAGAAACAACAGGGGGGGTGAGCAGTACTTC.

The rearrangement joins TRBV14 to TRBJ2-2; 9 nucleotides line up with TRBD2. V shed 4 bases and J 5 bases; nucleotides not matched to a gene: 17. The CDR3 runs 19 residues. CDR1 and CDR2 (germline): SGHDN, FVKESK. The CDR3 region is CASSRTSEIYPYLTGELFF. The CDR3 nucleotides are TGTGCCAGCAGCCGGACTAGCGAGATCTATCCGTACCTTACCGGGGAGCTGTTTTTT.

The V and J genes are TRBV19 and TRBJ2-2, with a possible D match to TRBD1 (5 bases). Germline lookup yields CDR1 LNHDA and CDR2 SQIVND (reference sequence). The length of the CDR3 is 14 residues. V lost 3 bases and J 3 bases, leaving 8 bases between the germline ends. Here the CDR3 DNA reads TGTGCCAGTAGTATTCAGGGATACACCGGGGAGCTGTTTTTT. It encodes CASSIQGYTGELFF.

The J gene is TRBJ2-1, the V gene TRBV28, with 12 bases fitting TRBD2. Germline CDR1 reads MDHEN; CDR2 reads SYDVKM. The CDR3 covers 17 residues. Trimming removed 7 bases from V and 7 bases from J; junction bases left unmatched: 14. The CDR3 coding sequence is TGTGCCAGCACCCGTCCCCTGACTAGCGGGAGTTGGAATGAGCAGTTCTTC. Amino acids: CASTRPLTSGSWNEQFF.

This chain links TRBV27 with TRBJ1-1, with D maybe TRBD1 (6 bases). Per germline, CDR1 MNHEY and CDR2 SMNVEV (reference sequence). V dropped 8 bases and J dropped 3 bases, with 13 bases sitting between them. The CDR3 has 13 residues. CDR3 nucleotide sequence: TGTGCCAGCGGGGGGGCGGGTTACACTGAAGCTTTCTTT. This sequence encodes CASGGAGYTEAFF.